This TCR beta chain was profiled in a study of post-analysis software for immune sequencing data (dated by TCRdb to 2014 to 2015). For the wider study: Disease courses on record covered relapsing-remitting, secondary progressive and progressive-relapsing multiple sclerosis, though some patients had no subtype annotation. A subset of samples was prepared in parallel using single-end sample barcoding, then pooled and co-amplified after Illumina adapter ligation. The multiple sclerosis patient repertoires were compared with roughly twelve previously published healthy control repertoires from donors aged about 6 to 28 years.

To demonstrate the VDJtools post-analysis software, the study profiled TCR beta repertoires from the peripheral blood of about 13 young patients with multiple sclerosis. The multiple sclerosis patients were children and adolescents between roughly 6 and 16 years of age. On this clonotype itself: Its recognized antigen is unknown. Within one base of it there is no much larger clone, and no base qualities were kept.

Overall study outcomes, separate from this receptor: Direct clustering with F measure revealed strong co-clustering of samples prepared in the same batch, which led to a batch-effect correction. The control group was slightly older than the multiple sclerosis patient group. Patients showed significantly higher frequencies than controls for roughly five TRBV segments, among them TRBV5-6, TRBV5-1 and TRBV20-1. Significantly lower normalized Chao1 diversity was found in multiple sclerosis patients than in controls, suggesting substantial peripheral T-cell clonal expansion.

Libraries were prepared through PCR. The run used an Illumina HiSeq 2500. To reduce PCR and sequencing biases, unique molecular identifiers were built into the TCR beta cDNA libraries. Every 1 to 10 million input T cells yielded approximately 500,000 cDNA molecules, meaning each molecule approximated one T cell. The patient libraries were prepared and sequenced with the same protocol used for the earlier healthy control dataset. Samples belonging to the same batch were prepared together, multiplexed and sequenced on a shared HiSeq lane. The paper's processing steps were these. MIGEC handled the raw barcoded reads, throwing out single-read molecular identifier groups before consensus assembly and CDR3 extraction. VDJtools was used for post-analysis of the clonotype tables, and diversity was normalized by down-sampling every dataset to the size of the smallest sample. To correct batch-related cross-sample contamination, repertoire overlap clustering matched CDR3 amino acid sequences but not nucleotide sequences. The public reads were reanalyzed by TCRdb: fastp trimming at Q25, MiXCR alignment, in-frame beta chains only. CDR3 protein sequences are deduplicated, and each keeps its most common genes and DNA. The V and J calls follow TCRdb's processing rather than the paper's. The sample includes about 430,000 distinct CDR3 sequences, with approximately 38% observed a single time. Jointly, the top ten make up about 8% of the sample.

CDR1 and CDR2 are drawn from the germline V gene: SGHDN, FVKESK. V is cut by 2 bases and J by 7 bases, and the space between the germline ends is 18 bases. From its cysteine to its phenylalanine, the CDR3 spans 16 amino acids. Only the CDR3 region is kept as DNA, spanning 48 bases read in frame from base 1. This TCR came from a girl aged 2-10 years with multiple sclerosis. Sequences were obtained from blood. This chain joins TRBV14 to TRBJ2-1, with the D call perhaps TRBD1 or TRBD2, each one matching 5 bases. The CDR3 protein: CASSQQPGPRLNEQFF. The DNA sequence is TGTGCCAGCAGCCAACAACCGGGACCCAGATTGAATGAGCAGTTCTTC.